This TCR beta chain originates from a study of T cell responses to AZD1222 COVID-19 vaccine. The V segment lost 4 bases and the J segment 8 bases; nucleotides outside the gene matches: 3. The germline CDR1 and CDR2 sequences are SEHNR and FQNEAQ (reference sequence). This CDR3 is built from 14 residues. Sequenced by immunoSEQ multiplex PCR; TCRdb stores in-frame clones only, minus some. The sample yields about 150,000 clones, approximately 90% seen once. The V call is TRBV7-9, the J call TRBJ2-1, with 12 bases lining up with TRBD2. This sequence originates from an adult in good health. The specimen comprised peripheral blood, sampled on day 0 of AZD1222 vaccination. In DNA form, the CDR3 reads TGTGCCAGCAGCTCGACTAGCGGGAGAGATGAGCAGTTCTTC. Protein: CASSSTSGRDEQFF.